The following is a TCR beta chain sequence with its context. The antigen is undetermined. At one boundary the junction diverges from the germline segment, which might be a read error. Methods described previously, with TCR primers listed, were used for bulk TCR libraries. TCRdb passed the PCR reads through MiXCR, listing each CDR3 protein once. This sample has approximately 670,000 distinct CDR3 sequences, with just under 20% found just once. The data belong to a study of molecular identifiers for immune sequencing clone quantification. Sorted naive CD8 T cells, roughly 19,000 to 1,000,000, were sequenced from 10%, 30% or 50% RNA. This CDR3 region has 15 residues. Germline V gene sequence: CDR1 SGHRS, CDR2 YFSETQ. Study outcomes and limitations: Jurkat TCR RNA spiked in from one cell reportedly remained identifiable amid some 950,000 naive cells.

The material sequenced was naive CD8+ T cells from blood, with Jurkat cell RNA spiked in. Subset described: FACS-sorted CD8+CD4-CCR7+CD45RA+ naive T cells. This TCR came from a human donor in good health. Some libraries in this study had Jurkat cell RNA spiked in. The V and J genes are TRBV5-1 and TRBJ2-7; 10 bases are a match to TRBD2. DNA for the CDR3: TGCGCCAGCAGCTTGGGTCTAGCGGGGGCTTACGAGCAGCACTTC. It encodes CASSLGLAGAYEQHF.